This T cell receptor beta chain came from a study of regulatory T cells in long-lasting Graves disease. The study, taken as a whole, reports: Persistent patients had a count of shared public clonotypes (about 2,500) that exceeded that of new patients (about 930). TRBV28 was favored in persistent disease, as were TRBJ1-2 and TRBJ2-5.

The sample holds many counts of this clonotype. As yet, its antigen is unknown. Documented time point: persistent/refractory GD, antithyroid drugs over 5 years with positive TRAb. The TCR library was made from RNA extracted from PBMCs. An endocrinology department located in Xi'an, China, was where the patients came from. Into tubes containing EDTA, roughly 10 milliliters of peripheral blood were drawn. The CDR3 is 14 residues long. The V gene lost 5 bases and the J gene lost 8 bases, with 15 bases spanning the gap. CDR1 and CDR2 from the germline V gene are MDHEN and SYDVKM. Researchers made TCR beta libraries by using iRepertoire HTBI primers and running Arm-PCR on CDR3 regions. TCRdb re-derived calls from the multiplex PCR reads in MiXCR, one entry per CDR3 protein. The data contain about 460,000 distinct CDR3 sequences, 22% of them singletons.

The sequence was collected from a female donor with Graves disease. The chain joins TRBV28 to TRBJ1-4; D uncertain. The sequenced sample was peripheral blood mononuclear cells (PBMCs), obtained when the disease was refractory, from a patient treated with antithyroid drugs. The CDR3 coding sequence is TGTGCCAGCAGTGCCACGTCCTCGGGGGAAAAACTGTTTTTT. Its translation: CASSATSSGEKLFF. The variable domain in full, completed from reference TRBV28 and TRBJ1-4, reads DVKVTQSSRYLVKRTGEKVFLECVQDMDHENMFWYRQDPGLGLRLIYFSYDVKMKEKGDIPEGYSVSREKKERFSLILESASTNQTSMYLCASSATSSGEKLFFGSGTQLSVL.